The 2 T cell receptor beta chains below were found in one sample sequenced in a study of beta chain features in type 1 diabetes. Findings and caveats of the study: Shortening that was moderate but significant affected the TCRB CDR3s of Type 1 diabetes patients in all four CD4+ subsets.

The entirety of the isolated RNA underwent reverse transcription, so expressed TCRB transcripts were sequenced. Method: immunoSEQ multiplex PCR; TCRdb's copy keeps in-frame clones and lacks some. Of a few hundred thousand clones in the sample, approximately 25% were seen once. Antigens for these TCRs are unknown. The sequenced material came from naive CD4+ T cells from blood. The receptors were sampled from a woman in her twenties or thirties with type 1 diabetes.

This clone was counted only a few times. The chain carries TRBV30 and TRBJ1-2, with 8 bases identical to TRBD1. The CDR3 sequence is 12 residues long. Germline V gene lookup returns CDR1 GTSNPN and CDR2 SVGIG (reference sequence). J gave up 7 bases and V 5 bases, and 6 bases lay outside the gene matches. The CDR3 loop reads CAWGGTGTGYTF. The CDR3 nucleotides read TGTGCCTGGGGGGGGACAGGAACTGGCTACACCTTC.

The V gene is TRBV6-6, the J gene TRBJ2-7; 10 bases are shared with TRBD2. The V gene end was trimmed by 0 bases and the J gene end by 3 bases; junction bases not matched to a gene: 2. Germline CDR1 MNHNY, CDR2 SVGAGI (reference sequence). The CDR3 length is 15 residues. DNA of the CDR3: TGTGCCAGCAGTTACTCCGGACTAGCGGACTACGAGCAGTACTTC. It translates to CASSYSGLADYEQYF.